One sample yielded the 2 T cell receptor beta chains listed below, sequenced in a study of T cell clonality in common variable immunodeficiency. The repertoire was sequenced with immunoSEQ multiplex PCR; TCRdb's copy has only in-frame clones and lacks some. The sample has under 65,000 clones, none seen only once. Input material: peripheral blood mononuclear cells. The receptor set was obtained from a person aged 18 to 69 in good health.

This clone has a count of ten or more. With the read ending 3 residues before the CDR3 end, the germline J gene is used to fill in that end. The chain employs TRBV5-1 and TRBJ2-1; the match to TRBD2 covers 7 bases. The trim removed 0 bases at V and 0 bases at J, leaving 6 bases unmatched. CDR3 length: 17 residues. Germline loops: CDR1 SGHRS, CDR2 YFSETQ. The sequenced CDR3 bases are TGCGCCAGCAGCTTGGATCCTAGCGGTGCCTCCTACAATGAG. It encodes CASSLDPSGASYNE. In full, the CDR3 is CASSLDPSGASYNEQFF.

At least ten counts were recorded for this clone. The read terminates 3 residues before the CDR3 end, so the remaining end is supplied by the germline J gene. This rearrangement joins TRBV5-1 to TRBJ1-1, with 8 bases fitting TRBD1. Trimming at V came to 4 bases and at J to 0 bases, leaving 17 bases not matched to a gene. This CDR3 comprises 19 residues. Looked up from germline, CDR1 is SGHRS and CDR2 is YFSETQ. CDR3 bases read: TGCGCCAGCAGCCGCCCCCCCACAGGGGGACAAGCGATGAACACTGAA. Amino acid sequence: CASSRPPTGGQAMNTE. In full, the CDR3 reads CASSRPPTGGQAMNTEAFF.